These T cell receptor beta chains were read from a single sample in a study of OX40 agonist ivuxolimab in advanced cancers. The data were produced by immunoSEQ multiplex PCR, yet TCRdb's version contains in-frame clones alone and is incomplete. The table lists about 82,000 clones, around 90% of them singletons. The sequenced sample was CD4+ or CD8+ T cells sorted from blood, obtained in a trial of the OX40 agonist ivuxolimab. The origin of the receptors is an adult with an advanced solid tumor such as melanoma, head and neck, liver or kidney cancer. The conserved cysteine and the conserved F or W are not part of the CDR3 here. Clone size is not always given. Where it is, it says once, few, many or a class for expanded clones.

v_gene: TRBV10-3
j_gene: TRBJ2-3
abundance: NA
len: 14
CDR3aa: AISERDSGRADTQY

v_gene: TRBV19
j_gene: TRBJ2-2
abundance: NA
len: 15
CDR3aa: ASSIATTGFNTGELF

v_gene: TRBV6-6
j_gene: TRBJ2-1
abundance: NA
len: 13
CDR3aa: ASSRSDLINNEQF

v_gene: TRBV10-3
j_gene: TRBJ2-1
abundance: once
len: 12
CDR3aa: AISALAVYNEQF

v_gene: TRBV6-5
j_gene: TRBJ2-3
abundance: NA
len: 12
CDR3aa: ASSRTSGSSTQY

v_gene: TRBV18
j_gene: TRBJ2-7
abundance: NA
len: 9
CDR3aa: ASSLNYEQY

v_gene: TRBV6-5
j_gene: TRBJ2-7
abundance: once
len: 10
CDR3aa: ASTAPDREQY

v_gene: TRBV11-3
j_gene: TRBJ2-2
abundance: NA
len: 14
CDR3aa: ASSLESGRLTGELF

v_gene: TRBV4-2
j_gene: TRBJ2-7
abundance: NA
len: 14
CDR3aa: ASSQVLGASYHEQY

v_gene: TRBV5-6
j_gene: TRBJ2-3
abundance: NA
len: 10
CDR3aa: ASSPGRDTQY

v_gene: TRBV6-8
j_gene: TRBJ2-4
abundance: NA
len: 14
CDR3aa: ASSYLGLATENIQY

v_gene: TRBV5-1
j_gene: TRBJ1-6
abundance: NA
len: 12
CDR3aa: ASSLGQSNSPLH

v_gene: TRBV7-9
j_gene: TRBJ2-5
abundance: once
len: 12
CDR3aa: ASSSTFLTQTQY

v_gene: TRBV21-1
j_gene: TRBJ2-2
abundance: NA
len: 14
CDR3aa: ASSKEGGREHRGAV

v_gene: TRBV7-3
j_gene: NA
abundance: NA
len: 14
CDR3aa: ASSPSGTGNFYEQY

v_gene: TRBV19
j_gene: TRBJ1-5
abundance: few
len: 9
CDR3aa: ASSTPGPQH

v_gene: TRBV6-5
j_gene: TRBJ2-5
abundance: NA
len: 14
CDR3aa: ASSYGAAESQETQY

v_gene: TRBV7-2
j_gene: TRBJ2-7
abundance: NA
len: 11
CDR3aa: ASSLALGYEQY

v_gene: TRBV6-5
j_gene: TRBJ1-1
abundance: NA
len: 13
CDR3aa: ASSYSPTGNTEAF

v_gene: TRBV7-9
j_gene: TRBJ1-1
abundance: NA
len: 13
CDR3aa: ASSPAQGRSTEAF

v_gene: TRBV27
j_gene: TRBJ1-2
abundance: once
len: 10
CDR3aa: ASSTGGDGYT

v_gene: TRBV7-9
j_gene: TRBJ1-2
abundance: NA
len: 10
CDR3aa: ASRSEGTGYT

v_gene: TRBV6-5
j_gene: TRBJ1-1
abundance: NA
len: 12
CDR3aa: ATRLGTFSTEAF

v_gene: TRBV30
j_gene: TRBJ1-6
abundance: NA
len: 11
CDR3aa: AWETVNNSPLH

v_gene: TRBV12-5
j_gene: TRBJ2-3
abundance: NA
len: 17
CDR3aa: ASGQDPLRTSRGTDTQY

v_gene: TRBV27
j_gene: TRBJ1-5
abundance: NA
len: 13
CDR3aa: ASSLEGRVNQPQH

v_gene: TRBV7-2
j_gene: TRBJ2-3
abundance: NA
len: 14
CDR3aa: ASSLEPGGGTDTQY

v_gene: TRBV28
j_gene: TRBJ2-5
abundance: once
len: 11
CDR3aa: ASRKQGGETQY

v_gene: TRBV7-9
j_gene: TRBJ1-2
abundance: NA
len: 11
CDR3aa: ASSPTAAYGYT

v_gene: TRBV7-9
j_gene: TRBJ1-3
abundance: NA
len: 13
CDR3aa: ASSAQVFPGNTIY

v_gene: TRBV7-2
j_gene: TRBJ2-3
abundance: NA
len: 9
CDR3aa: ASGTADTQY

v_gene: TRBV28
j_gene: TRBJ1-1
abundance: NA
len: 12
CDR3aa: ASGGRGLSSEAF